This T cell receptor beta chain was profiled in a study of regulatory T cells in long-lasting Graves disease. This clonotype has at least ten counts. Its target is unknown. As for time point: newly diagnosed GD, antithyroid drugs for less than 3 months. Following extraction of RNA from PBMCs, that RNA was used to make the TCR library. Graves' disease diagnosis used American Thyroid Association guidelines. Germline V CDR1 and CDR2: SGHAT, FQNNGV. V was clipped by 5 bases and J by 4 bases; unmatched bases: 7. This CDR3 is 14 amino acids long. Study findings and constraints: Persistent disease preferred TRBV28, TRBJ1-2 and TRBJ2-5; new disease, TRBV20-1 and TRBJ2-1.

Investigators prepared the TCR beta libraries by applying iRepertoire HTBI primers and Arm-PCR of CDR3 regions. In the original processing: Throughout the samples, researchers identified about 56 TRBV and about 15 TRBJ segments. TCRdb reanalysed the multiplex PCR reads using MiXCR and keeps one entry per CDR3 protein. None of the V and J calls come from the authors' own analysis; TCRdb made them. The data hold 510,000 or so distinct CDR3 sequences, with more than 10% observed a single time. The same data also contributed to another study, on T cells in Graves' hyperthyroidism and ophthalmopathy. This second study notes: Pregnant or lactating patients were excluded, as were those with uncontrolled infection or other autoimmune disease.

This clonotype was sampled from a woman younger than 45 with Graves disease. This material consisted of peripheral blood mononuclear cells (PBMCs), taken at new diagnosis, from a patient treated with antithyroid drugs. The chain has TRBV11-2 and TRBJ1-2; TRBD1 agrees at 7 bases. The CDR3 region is CASSLQGWGYGYTF. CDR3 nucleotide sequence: TGTGCCAGCAGCCTACAGGGGTGGGGCTATGGCTACACCTTC.